This T cell receptor (beta chain) was found in a study of cytomegalovirus exposure and HLA in healthy donors. About the study: Ancestry clustering placed more than 80% of roughly 400 genotyped donors in the Caucasian-associated cluster. Study-level results: The authors judged a highly shared variant cluster likely a sequencing artifact. An analysis that was carried out later associated some 17,000 TCR beta sequences with HLA alleles at 0.05 false discovery rate. One later analysis reportedly identified an Asian-associated ancestry cluster that showed fewer N-insertions than the approximately 700-donor mean.

Trimming removed 4 bases from V and 9 bases from J; junction bases left unmatched: 3. This CDR3 contains 13 residues. Germline V gene data show CDR1 as SGHTA and CDR2 as FQGNSA. This clone was recorded once. No antigen is known for it. PCR amplification relied on 60 Vbeta primers (plus 13 Jbeta primers). Assay: immunoSEQ multiplex PCR; the TCRdb copy retains only in-frame clones and omits some. Of under 200,000 clones listed, less than 90% are singletons. The sequenced sample consisted of PBMCs. The rearrangement links TRBV7-2 to TRBJ1-6, with 7 bases that match TRBD1. This clonotype was sampled from a man younger than 35 in good health and CMV-seronegative. The CDR3 DNA follows: TGTGCCAGCAGCTCTGACAGGGCTTCACCCCTCCACTTT. Protein sequence: CASSSDRASPLHF.